The 10 T cell receptor beta chains below come from one sample, sequenced in a study of CXCR3-negative and CXCR3-positive naive CD8 T cells. Through 5' RACE with UMI labels, the TRB cDNA libraries were prepared. Each CDR3 protein gets one entry in TCRdb, which reprocessed the 5' RACE reads and gives no DNA. The sample data list some 22,000 distinct CDR3 sequences. Sequencing was carried out using memory CD8+ T cells from blood. Source of these receptors: a human donor in good health. Some clones in this sample may be carry-over from other donors' samples.

J is TRBJ2-2 and V is TRBV12-3 or TRBV12-4; the D call from TCRdb, TRBD2, cannot be confirmed without DNA. This CDR3 comprises 16 residues. CDR3 protein: CASSTRLAPNTGELFF.

V gene TRBV7-9 combines with J gene TRBJ2-7; TCRdb's D call, TRBD1, is unchecked because there is no DNA. The germline gives CDR1 SEHNR, CDR2 FQNEAQ (reference sequence). CDR3 length equals 17 residues. The CDR3 is CASSPTEGTGKGLEQYF. The full variable domain, in which reference TRBV7-9 and TRBJ2-7 provide the parts outside the CDR3, is DTGVSQNPRHKITKRGQNVTFRCDPISEHNRLYWYRQTLGQGPEFLTYFQNEAQLEKSRLLSDRFSAERPKGSFSTLEIQRTEQGDSAMYLCASSPTEGTGKGLEQYFGPGTRLTVT.

V is TRBV14 and J is TRBJ2-5. Germline V CDR1 and CDR2: SGHDN, FVKESK. The CDR3 sequence is 14 residues long. CDR3 residues: CASSQGTWLETQYF. Using reference TRBV14 and TRBJ2-5 for the parts outside the CDR3, the full variable domain is EAGVTQFPSHSVIEKGQTVTLRCDPISGHDNLYWYRRVMGKEIKFLLHFVKESKQDESGMPNNRFLAERTGGTYSTLKVQPAELEDSGVYFCASSQGTWLETQYFGPGTRLLVL.

The genes are TRBV7-2 and TRBJ2-3. The germline V gene has CDR1 SGHTA and CDR2 FQGNSA. The CDR3 length is 13 residues. The CDR3 loop reads CASSFPVADTQYF.

This rearrangement joins TRBV5-5 to TRBJ2-1; there is no DNA to check the TCRdb D call of TRBD1. CDR1 SGHKS and CDR2 YYEKEE come from the germline V gene (reference sequence). The CDR3 has 16 amino acids. CDR3 region: CASSPPGAVNYNEQFF.

This clonotype is medium-sized by frequency. This chain joins TRBV20-1 and TRBJ2-7; the D gene TCRdb calls, TRBD2, cannot be checked with no DNA. The CDR3 spans 15 residues. Germline CDR1 DFQATT, CDR2 SNEGSKA (reference sequence). The CDR3 here is CSASRGLAGPYEQYF.

J is TRBJ2-2 and V is TRBV15. Germline-derived CDR1 and CDR2 are LNHNV and YYDKDF (reference sequence). CDR3 length equals 14 residues. The CDR3 reads CATSNLENTGELFF.

The gene calls are TRBV4-1 and TRBJ2-2; TCRdb picks TRBD1, but there is no DNA to check that call. Germline-derived CDR1 and CDR2 are MGHRA and YSYEKL. CDR3 length: 15 residues. CDR3 sequence: CASSPGQGNTGELFF.

The J gene is TRBJ2-3, the V gene TRBV28. The length of the CDR3 is 16 residues. Germline CDR1 reads MDHEN; CDR2 reads SYDVKM. The chain's CDR3 is CASSPRLHVVGDTQYF.

In terms of frequency, this clonotype is medium-sized. The chain links TRBV20-1 to TRBJ2-1. Germline V gives CDR1 DFQATT, CDR2 SNEGSKA (reference sequence). The CDR3 is 12 residues long. The chain's CDR3 is CSARDTDLEQFF.